This TCR beta chain stems from a study of shared clonotypes between healthy human individuals. Overall study: Aged 18 to 49, the donors were a couple of women and a few men. Study results and caveats: With few donors, the genetic and exposure-history diversity represented was limited.

Regarding this clone: As yet, its antigen is unknown.

Naive CD8 cells, CD45RO-negative and positively selected for CCR7, excluded terminally differentiated effector memory CD45RA+ cells. Trimming stripped 2 bases from V and 7 bases from J, with 21 bases between. This CDR3 region has 17 residues. Germline V gene sequence: CDR1 MNHNS, CDR2 SASEGT. Only in-frame clones appear in the TCRdb table, and some are missing; sequencing was by immunoSEQ multiplex PCR. The sample records about 2.1 million clones, about 92% being singletons. The gene calls are TRBV6-1 and TRBJ2-1; either TRBD1 or TRBD2 may supply D (6 bases each). The receptor was isolated from a man between 18 and 29 years old in good health. Some clones in this sample may be carry-over from other donors' samples. Material: naive CD8+ T cells from PBMCs. The CDR3 sequence: CASSELRGVSVWNEQFF. The CDR3 DNA follows: TGTGCCAGCAGTGAACTGAGGGGGGTATCGGTGTGGAATGAGCAGTTCTTC.